Shown below are 14 T cell receptor beta chains from a single sample sequenced in a study of blood T cell repertoires in COVID-19. Assay: immunoSEQ multiplex PCR; the TCRdb copy retains only in-frame clones and omits some. Among 200,000 to 250,000 clones listed, 75% to 90% were seen once. The specimen sequenced was PBMCs or T cells enriched from blood (not recorded which). The source of these receptors is a man aged 45-65 years who had been exposed to COVID-19.

The rearrangement joins TRBV3-1 (or the pseudogene TRBV3-2) to TRBJ1-1; D perhaps matches TRBD1 (6 bases). CDR3 length: 13 residues. V was shortened by 4 bases and J by 3 bases, with 9 bases between the two germline ends. CDR1 and CDR2 (germline): LGHDT, YNNKEL (reference sequence). CDR3 protein: CASSRTEHTEAFF. As DNA, the CDR3 is TGTGCCAGCAGCCGGACAGAACACACTGAAGCTTTCTTT.

The chain has TRBV5-1 and TRBJ1-6; possibly TRBD1 for D (6 bases). Germline CDR1 reads SGHRS; CDR2 reads YFSETQ. The CDR3 runs to 14 residues. The V gene lost 3 bases and the J gene lost 8 bases, with 12 bases spanning the gap. CDR3 nucleotides: TGCGCCAGCAGCTCTACAGGGACGCATTCACCCCTCCACTTT. It translates to CASSSTGTHSPLHF.

V gene TRBV7-9 combines with J gene TRBJ1-1; D gene unclear. Germline lookup yields CDR1 SEHNR and CDR2 FQNEAQ (reference sequence). CDR3 size: 15 residues. The V end was cut by 5 bases, the J end by 5 bases, with 18 bases between. CDR3 DNA: TGTGCCAGCAGCCGTCGAGCGGGATTGGTTACTGAAGCTTTCTTT. Translation gives CASSRRAGLVTEAFF.

The chain employs TRBV6-2 or TRBV6-3 and TRBJ2-1; a weak D match, TRBD1 (5 bases). Germline-derived CDR1 and CDR2 are MNHEY and SVGEGT. V was trimmed by 1 base and J by 4 bases, leaving 11 bases between them. The CDR3 consists of 15 residues. This chain's CDR3 is CASSYLGVGYNEQFF. The CDR3 DNA is TGTGCCAGCAGTTACTTAGGGGTAGGGTACAATGAGCAGTTCTTC.

The J gene is TRBJ1-1, the V gene TRBV10-3; TRBD1 aligns across 7 bases. J lost 8 bases, V lost 0 bases, and 3 bases had no gene match. The CDR3 spans 13 residues. The germline V gene has CDR1 ENHRY and CDR2 SYGVKD. This chain's CDR3 is CAISESNRGEAFF. The DNA for the CDR3 is TGTGCCATCAGTGAGTCGAACAGGGGAGAAGCTTTCTTT.

The chain is built from TRBV18 and TRBJ2-5; D possibly corresponds to TRBD1 (5 bases). Germline V gives CDR1 KGHSH, CDR2 LQKENI. The CDR3 contains 13 residues. Trimming removed 4 bases from V and 4 bases from J, with 10 bases in between. The CDR3 reads CASSLQGRETQYF. The CDR3 DNA follows: TGTGCCAGCTCACTTCAGGGCCGAGAGACCCAGTACTTC.

This clone was detected once. The chain has TRBV5-1 and TRBJ2-7; 9 bases line up with TRBD1. The V gene's germline CDR1 is SGHRS and CDR2 YFSETQ. The CDR3 runs 15 residues. J was trimmed by 4 bases and V by 4 bases; bases with no gene match: 9. In DNA form, the CDR3 reads TGCGCCAGCAGCGCAAACTCCGGGACAGGGTACGAGCAGTACTTC. Translation gives CASSANSGTGYEQYF.

J is TRBJ1-1 and V is TRBV7-9; 9 bases are shared with TRBD1. The germline V gene has CDR1 SEHNR and CDR2 FQNEAQ (reference sequence). Trimming took 5 bases from V and 2 from J; bases not matched to a gene: 9. The CDR3 has 16 residues. Written as DNA, the CDR3 is TGTGCCAGCAGCCCACATCCGGGACAGGGTAACACTGAAGCTTTCTTT. Protein sequence: CASSPHPGQGNTEAFF.

The rearrangement links TRBV11-2 to TRBJ2-7; tentatively, D is TRBD2 (5 bases). V gave up 4 bases and J gave up 0 bases, with 19 bases separating them. CDR3 length equals 17 residues. CDR1 is SGHAT and CDR2 is FQNNGV in the germline V gene. This CDR3 is CASSYSYRTRGSYEQYF. CDR3 sequence (DNA): TGTGCCAGCAGCTACTCTTACCGGACCCGGGGCTCCTACGAGCAGTACTTC.

The chain joins TRBV7-9 to TRBJ1-1, with a possible D match to TRBD1 (5 bases). This CDR3 is 18 amino acids long. CDR1 is SEHNR and CDR2 is FQNEAQ in the germline V gene (reference sequence). V gave up 3 bases and J gave up 0 bases, with 20 bases separating them. CDR3 nucleotides: TGTGCCAGCAGCTTTTTGTTTTTGCGCGGGACGATGAACACTGAAGCTTTCTTT. Its translation: CASSFLFLRGTMNTEAFF.

The V gene is TRBV7-9, the J gene TRBJ2-6, with TRBD2 as a possible D gene (5 bases). V gave up 0 bases and J gave up 8 bases, with 11 bases separating them. Per germline, CDR1 SEHNR and CDR2 FQNEAQ (reference sequence). This CDR3 has 15 amino acids. The CDR3 DNA sequence: TGTGCCAGCAGCTTAGCGCTTCCGGGAACCAACGTCCTGACTTTC. Encoded protein: CASSLALPGTNVLTF.

This sequence joins TRBV28 and TRBJ1-2; D not certain. Between the trimmed V and J ends, which lost 2 bases and 8 bases, there was a span of 12 bases. The CDR3 contains 13 residues. Germline CDR1 reads MDHEN; CDR2 reads SYDVKM. The CDR3 protein is CASSLRRGSGYTF. The CDR3 nucleotides are TGTGCCAGCAGTTTAAGGCGCGGTTCAGGCTACACCTTC.

The chain uses TRBV10-3 and TRBJ1-1, with 7 bases matching TRBD1. Germline V gene data show CDR1 as ENHRY and CDR2 as SYGVKD. The CDR3 has 14 residues. Losses at the gene ends were 1 base for V and 7 bases for J; bases not matched to a gene: 6. The CDR3 sequence: CAISEYRTGIEAFF. CDR3 nucleotides: TGTGCCATCAGTGAGTACCGGACAGGCATTGAAGCTTTCTTT.

This rearrangement joins TRBV5-1 to TRBJ2-5; 10 positions match TRBD1. CDR3 length: 15 residues. The germline gives CDR1 SGHRS, CDR2 YFSETQ. The V gene end was trimmed by 3 bases and the J gene end by 3 bases; junction bases not matched to a gene: 5. Here the CDR3 reads CASSSAGTGEETQYF. The CDR3 bases are TGCGCCAGCAGCTCCGCCGGGACAGGGGAAGAGACCCAGTACTTC.